Listed below are T cell receptor beta chains from one sample, sequenced in a study of molecular identifiers for immune sequencing clone quantification. One entry per CDR3 protein, called by TCRdb with MiXCR from the PCR reads. The sample lists roughly 97,000 distinct CDR3 sequences, 20% to 25% seen once, with about 0.99% in the top ten. The specimen was naive CD8+ T cells from blood, with Jurkat cell RNA spiked in. The origin of the receptors is a human donor in good health. Some libraries in this study had Jurkat cell RNA spiked in. The CDR3 runs from the conserved cysteine through the conserved F or W. The order of the fields is J gene, V gene, clone size, D gene, CDR3 protein, CDR3 DNA. A D gene is named only where the DNA matches it firmly. Size tells how often a clone was seen (once, few, many) or the class of an expanded clone, and some rows leave it out.

TRBJ1-1	TRBV10-3	many	-	CAISEPTQNTEAFF	TGTGCCATCAGTGAGCCGACCCAGAACACTGAAGCTTTCTTT
TRBJ1-4	TRBV4-3	-	-	CASSQDLTSANEKLFF	TGCGCCAGCAGCCAAGATCTGACATCCGCTAATGAAAAACTGTTTTTT
TRBJ1-5	TRBV6-2/TRBV6-3	-	-	CASSSGRYSNQPQHF	TGTGCCAGCAGTTCCGGACGGTATAGCAATCAGCCCCAGCATTTT
TRBJ2-3	TRBV4-3	-	TRBD2	CSSSQDRSGRADTPYF	TGCTCCAGCAGCCAAGATAGGAGCGGGAGAGCCGATACGCCGTATTTT
TRBJ1-1	TRBV28	-	TRBD1	CASRPWEGGGNTEAFF	TGTGCCAGCAGGCCATGGGAAGGGGGCGGGAACACTGAAGCTTTCTTT
TRBJ1-1	TRBV6-6	many	TRBD1	CASSYSQGAAEAFF	TGTGCCAGCAGTTATTCACAGGGGGCCGCTGAAGCTTTCTTT
TRBJ2-3	TRBV12-3/TRBV12-4	many	TRBD1	CASSLVGQGTDTQYF	TGTGCCAGCAGTTTAGTGGGACAGGGGACAGATACGCAGTATTTT
TRBJ2-7	TRBV3-1	many	-	CASSGTGPGEQYF	TGTGCCAGCAGCGGGACGGGCCCTGGCGAGCAGTACTTC
TRBJ1-4	TRBV7-9	many	-	CASSTSEEKLFF	TGTGCCAGCAGCACTTCCGAGGAAAAACTGTTTTTT
TRBJ2-5	TRBV14	few	-	CASSLHTETQYF	TGTGCCAGCAGCCTTCACACCGAGACCCAGTACTTC
TRBJ2-1	TRBV6-5	-	TRBD1	CACPDRASYNEQFF	TGTGCCTGCCCCGACAGGGCCTCCTACAATGAGCAGTTCTTC
TRBJ1-5	TRBV12-3/TRBV12-4	many	TRBD1	CASSHIRQGPDSNQPQHF	TGTGCCAGCAGTCATATAAGACAGGGCCCGGATAGCAATCAGCCCCAGCATTTT
TRBJ2-7	TRBV3-1	many	-	CASSQARAPYEQYF	TGTGCCAGCAGCCAAGCTAGGGCACCCTACGAGCAGTACTTC
TRBJ2-7	TRBV27	many	TRBD2	CASSPKGLADSYEQYF	TGTGCCAGCAGTCCGAAGGGACTAGCTGACTCCTACGAGCAGTACTTC
TRBJ2-7	TRBV7-9	many	-	CASSPEAGYEQYF	TGTGCCAGCAGCCCAGAGGCGGGGTACGAGCAGTACTTC
TRBJ1-2	TRBV10-2	many	-	CASQDIYGYTF	TGCGCCAGCCAAGATATCTATGGCTACACCTTC
TRBJ1-1	TRBV5-4	many	TRBD1	CASSLFMAGGTEAFF	TGTGCCAGCAGCTTGTTTATGGCAGGGGGCACTGAAGCTTTCTTT
TRBJ2-5	TRBV15	-	-	CATSTVVVRGQETQYF	TGTGCCACCAGCACTGTAGTTGTTCGGGGGCAAGAGACCCAGTACTTC
TRBJ2-3	TRBV7-6	many	-	CASSLKGFTDTQYF	TGTGCCAGCAGCTTAAAAGGGTTCACAGATACGCAGTATTTT
TRBJ2-2	TRBV7-9	-	-	CASSLYRGPNTGELFF	TGTGCCAGCAGCTTATATCGGGGACCGAACACCGGGGAGCTGTTTTTT
TRBJ2-3	TRBV29-1	many	TRBD2	CSVEWGLAGDSQYF	TGCAGCGTTGAATGGGGACTAGCGGGAGATTCGCAGTATTTT
TRBJ2-5	TRBV20-1	-	-	CSARDLTSFLGEETQYF	TGCAGTGCTAGAGACCTGACTAGTTTTCTTGGAGAGGAGACCCAGTACTTC
TRBJ2-7	TRBV4-3	many	-	CASSQDSNWPYEQYF	TGCGCCAGCAGCCAAGATTCTAACTGGCCCTACGAGCAGTACTTC
TRBJ1-1	TRBV4-3	many	-	CASSQDLGTSHEAFF	TGCGCCAGCAGCCAAGATCTGGGGACTTCCCATGAAGCTTTCTTT
TRBJ2-7	TRBV6-5	many	TRBD2	CASSAFGRVYEQYF	TGTGCCAGCAGTGCCTTCGGGAGGGTCTACGAGCAGTACTTC
TRBJ2-7	TRBV19	many	-	CASSASSYEQYF	TGTGCCAGTAGTGCGAGCTCCTACGAGCAGTACTTC